This T cell receptor beta chain was sequenced in a study of PD-L1 blockade in urothelial cancer. Study summary: Patients' atezolizumab regimen, 1,200 mg intravenously every 3 weeks, began in the mid-2010s. Bladder-origin urothelial cancer in males covered about 90% of the 29 patients.

This sample's time point: pretreatment peripheral blood. The germline V gene encodes CDR1 MNHNS and CDR2 SASEGT. Trimming pared 2 bases from V and 1 base from J, leaving 12 bases between. The length of the CDR3 is 16 residues. A spike-in of synthetic TCR analog templates was added to each PCR. Here immunoSEQ multiplex PCR was the method, and the copy in TCRdb shows in-frame clones only, minus some. Among 35,000 to 50,000 clones listed, more than 70% were seen once. The sequence derives from a man aged 55-75 years with urothelial cancer. The sample here was PBMCs, taken around atezolizumab (anti-PD-L1) treatment. The chain couples TRBV6-1 to TRBJ2-4; D is possibly TRBD1 (6 bases). DNA for the CDR3: TGTGCCAGCAGTGAATGGGGGCAGGGGGCCAAAAACATTCAGTACTTC. Its protein is CASSEWGQGAKNIQYF.